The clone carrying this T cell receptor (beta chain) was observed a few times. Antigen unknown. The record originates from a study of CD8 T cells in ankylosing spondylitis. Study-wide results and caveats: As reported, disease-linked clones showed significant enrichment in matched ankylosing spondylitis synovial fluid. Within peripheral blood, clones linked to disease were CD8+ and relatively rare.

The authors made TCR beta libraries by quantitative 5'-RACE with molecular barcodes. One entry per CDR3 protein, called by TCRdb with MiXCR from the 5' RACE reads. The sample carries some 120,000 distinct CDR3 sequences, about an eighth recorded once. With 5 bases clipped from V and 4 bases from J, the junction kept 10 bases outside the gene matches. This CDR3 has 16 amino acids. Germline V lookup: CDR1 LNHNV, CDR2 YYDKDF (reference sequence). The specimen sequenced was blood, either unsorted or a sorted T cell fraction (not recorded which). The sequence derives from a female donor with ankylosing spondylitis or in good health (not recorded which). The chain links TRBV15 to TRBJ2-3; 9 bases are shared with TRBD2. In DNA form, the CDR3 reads TGTGCCACCAGCCGGGGGACTAGCAAGGGCCCAGATACGCAGTATTTT. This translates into CATSRGTSKGPDTQYF.